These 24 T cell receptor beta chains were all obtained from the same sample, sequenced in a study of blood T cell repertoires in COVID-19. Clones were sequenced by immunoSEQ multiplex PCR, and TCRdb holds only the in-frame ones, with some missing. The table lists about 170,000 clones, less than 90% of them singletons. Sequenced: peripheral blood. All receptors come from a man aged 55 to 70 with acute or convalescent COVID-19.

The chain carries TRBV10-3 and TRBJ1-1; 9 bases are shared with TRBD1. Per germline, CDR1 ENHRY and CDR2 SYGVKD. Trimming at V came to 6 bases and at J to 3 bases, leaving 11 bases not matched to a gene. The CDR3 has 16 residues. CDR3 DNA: TGTGCCATCAGGCCTACAGGGGGCACCGGAGACACTGAAGCTTTCTTT. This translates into CAIRPTGGTGDTEAFF.

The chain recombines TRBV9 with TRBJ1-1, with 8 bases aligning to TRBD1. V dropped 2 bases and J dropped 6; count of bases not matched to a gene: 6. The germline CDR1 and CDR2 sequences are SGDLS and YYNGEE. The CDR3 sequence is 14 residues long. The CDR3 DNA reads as TGTGCCAGCAGCGTCTCACAGGGGGACCCTGAAGCTTTCTTT. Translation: CASSVSQGDPEAFF.

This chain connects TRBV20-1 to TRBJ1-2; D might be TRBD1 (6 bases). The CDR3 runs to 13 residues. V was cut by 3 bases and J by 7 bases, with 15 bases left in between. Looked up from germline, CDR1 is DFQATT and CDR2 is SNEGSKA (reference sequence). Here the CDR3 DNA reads TGCAGTGCTAGTATCAGGGGCGAGGGTGGCTACACCTTC. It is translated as CSASIRGEGGYTF.

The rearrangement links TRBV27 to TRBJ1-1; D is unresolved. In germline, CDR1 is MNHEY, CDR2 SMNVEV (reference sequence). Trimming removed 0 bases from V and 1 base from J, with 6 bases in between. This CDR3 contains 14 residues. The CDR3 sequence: CASSLSPGNTEAFF. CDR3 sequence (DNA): TGTGCCAGCAGTTTATCCCCGGGGAACACTGAAGCTTTCTTT.

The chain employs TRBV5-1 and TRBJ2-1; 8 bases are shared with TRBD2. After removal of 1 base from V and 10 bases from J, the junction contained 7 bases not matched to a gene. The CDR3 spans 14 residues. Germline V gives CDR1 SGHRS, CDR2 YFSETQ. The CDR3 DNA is TGCGCCAGCAGCTTGACAGCGGGGGCGCGGGAGCAGTTCTTC. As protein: CASSLTAGAREQFF. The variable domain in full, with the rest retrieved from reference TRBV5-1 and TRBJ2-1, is KAGVTQTPRYLIKTRGQQVTLSCSPISGHRSVSWYQQTPGQGLQFLFEYFSETQRNKGNFPGRFSGRQFSNSRSEMNVSTLELGDSALYLCASSLTAGAREQFFGPGTRLTVL.

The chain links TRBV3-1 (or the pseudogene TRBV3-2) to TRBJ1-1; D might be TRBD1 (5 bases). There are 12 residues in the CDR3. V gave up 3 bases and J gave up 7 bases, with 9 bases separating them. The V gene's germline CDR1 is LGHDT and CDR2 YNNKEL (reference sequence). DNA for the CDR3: TGTGCCAGCAGCCAGGGGCGCGATGAAGCTTTCTTT. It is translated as CASSQGRDEAFF.

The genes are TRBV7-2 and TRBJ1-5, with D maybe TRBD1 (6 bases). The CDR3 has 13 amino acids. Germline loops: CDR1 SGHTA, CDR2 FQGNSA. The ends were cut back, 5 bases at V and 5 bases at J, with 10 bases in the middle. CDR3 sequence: CASSTSGDQPQHF. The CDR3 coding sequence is TGTGCCAGCAGCACATCAGGGGATCAGCCCCAGCATTTT.

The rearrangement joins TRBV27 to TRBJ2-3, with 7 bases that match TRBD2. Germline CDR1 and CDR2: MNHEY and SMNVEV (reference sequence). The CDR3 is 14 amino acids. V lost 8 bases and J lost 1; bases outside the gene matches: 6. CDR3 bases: TGTGCCAGCTTGGGGAGGGTTGGCACAGATACGCAGTATTTT. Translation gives CASLGRVGTDTQYF.

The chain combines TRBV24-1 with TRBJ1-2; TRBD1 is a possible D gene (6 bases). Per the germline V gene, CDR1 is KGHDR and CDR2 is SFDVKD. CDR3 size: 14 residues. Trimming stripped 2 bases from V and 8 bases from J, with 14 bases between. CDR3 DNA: TGTGCCACCAGTGATTACACACAGGGCTGGGGCTACACCTTC. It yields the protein CATSDYTQGWGYTF.

CDR3 in DNA: TGTGCCAGCTCACCATCCTCGAGGGGGCGCAACACTGAAGCTTTCTTT. This codes for CASSPSSRGRNTEAFF. The chain carries TRBV18 and TRBJ1-1; TRBD1 matches 7 bases. The CDR3 consists of 16 residues. Unmatched junction bases numbered 8, after V lost 2 bases and J lost 2 bases. Germline V gene lookup returns CDR1 KGHSH and CDR2 LQKENI.

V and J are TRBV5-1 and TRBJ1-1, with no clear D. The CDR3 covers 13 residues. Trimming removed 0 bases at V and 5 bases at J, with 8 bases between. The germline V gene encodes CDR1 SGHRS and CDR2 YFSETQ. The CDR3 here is CASSLDAGTEAFF. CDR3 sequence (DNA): TGCGCCAGCAGCTTGGACGCGGGAACTGAAGCTTTCTTT.

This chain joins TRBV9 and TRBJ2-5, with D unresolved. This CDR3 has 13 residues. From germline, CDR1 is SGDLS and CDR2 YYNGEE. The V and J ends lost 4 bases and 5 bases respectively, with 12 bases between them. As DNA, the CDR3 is TGTGCCAGCAGCCCTCCAGGTGAGGAGACCCAGTACTTC. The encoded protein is CASSPPGEETQYF.

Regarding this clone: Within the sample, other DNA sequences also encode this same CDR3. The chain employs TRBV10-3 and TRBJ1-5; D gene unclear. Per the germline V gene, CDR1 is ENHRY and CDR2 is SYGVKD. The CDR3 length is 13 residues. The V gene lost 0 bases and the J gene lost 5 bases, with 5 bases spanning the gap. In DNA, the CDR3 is TGTGCCATCAGTGAGTCGAGGGATCAGCCCCAGCATTTT. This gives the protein CAISESRDQPQHF.

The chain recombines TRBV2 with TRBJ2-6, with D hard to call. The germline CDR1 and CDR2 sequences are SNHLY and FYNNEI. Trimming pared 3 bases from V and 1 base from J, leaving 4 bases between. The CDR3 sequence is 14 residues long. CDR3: CASSDRSGANVLTF. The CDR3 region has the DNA TGTGCCAGCAGTGACAGGTCTGGGGCCAACGTCCTGACTTTC.

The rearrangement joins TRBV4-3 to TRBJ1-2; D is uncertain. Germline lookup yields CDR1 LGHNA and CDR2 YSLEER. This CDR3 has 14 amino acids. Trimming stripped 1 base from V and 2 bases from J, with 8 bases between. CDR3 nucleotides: TGCGCCAGCAGCCAAGTCCCGGGGAACTATGGCTACACCTTC. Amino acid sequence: CASSQVPGNYGYTF.

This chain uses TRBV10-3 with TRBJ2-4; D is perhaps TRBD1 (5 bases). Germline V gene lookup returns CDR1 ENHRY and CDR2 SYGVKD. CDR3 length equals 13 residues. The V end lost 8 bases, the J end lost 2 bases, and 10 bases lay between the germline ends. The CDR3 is CAIGPGSKNIQYF. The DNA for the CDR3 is TGTGCCATCGGACCAGGGTCCAAAAACATTCAGTACTTC.

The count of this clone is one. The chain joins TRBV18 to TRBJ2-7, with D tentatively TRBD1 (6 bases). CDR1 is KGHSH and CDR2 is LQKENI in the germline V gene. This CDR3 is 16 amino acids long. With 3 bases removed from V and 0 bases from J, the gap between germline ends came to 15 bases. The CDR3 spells CASSPSGTPTSYEQYF. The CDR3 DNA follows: TGTGCCAGCTCACCGTCAGGGACACCTACCTCCTACGAGCAGTACTTC.

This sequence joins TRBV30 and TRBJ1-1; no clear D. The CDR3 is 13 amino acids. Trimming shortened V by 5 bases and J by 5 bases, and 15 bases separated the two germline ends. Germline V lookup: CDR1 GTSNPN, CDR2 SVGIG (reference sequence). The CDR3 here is CAWFPQKWTEAFF. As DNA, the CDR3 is TGTGCCTGGTTCCCCCAGAAGTGGACTGAAGCTTTCTTT. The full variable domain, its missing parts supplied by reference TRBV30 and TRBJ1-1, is SQTIHQWPATLVQPVGSPLSLECTVEGTSNPNLYWYRQAAGRGLQLLFYSVGIGQISSEVPQNLSASRPQDRQFILSSKKLLLSDSGFYLCAWFPQKWTEAFFGQGTRLTVV.

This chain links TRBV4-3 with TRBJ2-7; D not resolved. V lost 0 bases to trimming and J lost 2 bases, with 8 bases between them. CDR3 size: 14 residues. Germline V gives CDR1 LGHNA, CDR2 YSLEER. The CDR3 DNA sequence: TGCGCCAGCAGCCAAGATCCGGGTACCTACGAGCAGTACTTC. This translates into CASSQDPGTYEQYF.

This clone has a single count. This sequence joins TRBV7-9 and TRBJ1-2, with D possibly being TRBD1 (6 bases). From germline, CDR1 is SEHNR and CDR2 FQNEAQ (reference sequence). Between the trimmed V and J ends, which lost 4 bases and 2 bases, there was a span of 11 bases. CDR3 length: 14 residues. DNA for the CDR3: TGTGCCAGCAGCTATCGGACAGCCAACTATGGCTACACCTTC. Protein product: CASSYRTANYGYTF.

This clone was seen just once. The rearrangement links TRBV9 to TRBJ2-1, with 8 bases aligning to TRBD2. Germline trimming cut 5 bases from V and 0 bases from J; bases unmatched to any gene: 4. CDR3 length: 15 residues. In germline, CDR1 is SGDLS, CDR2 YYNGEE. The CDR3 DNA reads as TGTGCCAGCAGTCCCAGCGGGAGCTCCTACAATGAGCAGTTCTTC. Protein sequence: CASSPSGSSYNEQFF.

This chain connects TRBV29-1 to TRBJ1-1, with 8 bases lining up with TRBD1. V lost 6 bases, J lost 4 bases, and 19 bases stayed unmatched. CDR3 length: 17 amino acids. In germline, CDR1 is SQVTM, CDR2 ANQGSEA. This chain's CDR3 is CSVDNPGHTRGPTEAFF. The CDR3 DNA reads TGCAGCGTCGACAATCCGGGACATACCAGGGGGCCCACTGAAGCTTTCTTT.

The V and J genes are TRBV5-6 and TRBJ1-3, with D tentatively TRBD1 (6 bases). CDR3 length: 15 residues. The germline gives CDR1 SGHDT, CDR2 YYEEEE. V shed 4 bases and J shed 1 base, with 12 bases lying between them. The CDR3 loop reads CASSLQGRSGNTIYF. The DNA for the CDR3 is TGTGCCAGCAGCCTACAGGGAAGGTCTGGAAACACCATATATTTT.

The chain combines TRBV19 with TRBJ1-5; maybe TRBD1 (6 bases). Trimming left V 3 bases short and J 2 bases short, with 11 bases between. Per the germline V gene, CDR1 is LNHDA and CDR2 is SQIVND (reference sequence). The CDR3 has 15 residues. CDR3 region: CASSIRTAGNQPQHF. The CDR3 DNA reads TGTGCCAGTAGTATTAGGACAGCGGGCAATCAGCCCCAGCATTTT.